This TCR beta chain was observed in a study of cytomegalovirus exposure and HLA in healthy donors. This CDR3 spans 15 amino acids. With 3 bases clipped from V and 0 bases from J, the junction kept 3 bases outside the gene matches. Germline V CDR1 and CDR2: LNHDA, SQIVND (reference sequence). The primer mix had 60 Vbeta and 13 Jbeta primers. Only in-frame clones appear in the TCRdb table, and some are missing; sequencing was by immunoSEQ multiplex PCR. The table has some 100,000 clones, 70% to 85% seen once. Remarks on this clone: Other DNA variants within this sample encode the same CDR3.

Sequencing was done on a sample of PBMCs. This sequence was found in a woman aged 18-29 years in good health and CMV-seronegative. The rearrangement uses TRBV19 and TRBJ2-7, with TRBD2 identical over 9 bases. The CDR3 spells CASSILAGSSYEQYF. DNA of the CDR3: TGTGCCAGTAGTATTCTAGCGGGGAGCTCCTACGAGCAGTACTTC.